This TCR beta chain was captured by sequencing in a study of T cell responses to AZD1222 COVID-19 vaccine. Study-wide points: An increase in Spike-specific TCR breadth and depth was observed after two AZD1222 doses.

Turning to this clone: Antigen: not known.

With 5 bases removed from V and 4 bases from J, the gap between germline ends came to 20 bases. The germline V gene encodes CDR1 SEHNR and CDR2 FQNEAQ (reference sequence). This CDR3 comprises 16 residues. Clones were read by immunoSEQ multiplex PCR, and TCRdb kept only the in-frame ones, dropping some. The data show some 130,000 clones, nearly 95% seen once. This clonotype originated in an adult in good health. The sample consisted of peripheral blood, taken on day 0 of AZD1222 vaccination. The chain uses TRBV7-9 and TRBJ1-1; the D gene is possibly TRBD1 (5 bases). DNA of the CDR3: TGTGCCAGCAGCCGAATAGGGGCAACATGGCGCACTGAAGCTTTCTTT. It encodes CASSRIGATWRTEAFF. The full variable domain, with the rest looked up from reference TRBV7-9 and TRBJ1-1, is DTGVSQNPRHKITKRGQNVTFRCDPISEHNRLYWYRQTLGQGPEFLTYFQNEAQLEKSRLLSDRFSAERPKGSFSTLEIQRTEQGDSAMYLCASSRIGATWRTEAFFGQGTRLTVV.